This TCR beta chain was sequenced for a study of brain metastases from non-small cell lung cancer (dated by TCRdb to between 2017 and 2020). Context from the whole study: The study profiled the immune microenvironment of paired resected primary tumors and brain metastases taken from patients with non-small-cell lung cancer. General findings and caveats noted by the study authors: Compared with the matched primary tumors, T-cell clones appeared to be expanded in around 64% of brain metastases. T-cell infiltration was lower in brain metastases than in primary tumors (P < 0.001). TCR repertoires were found to be largely shared between paired brain metastases and primary tumors, although sparse T-cell densities were observed in the brain metastases.

A total of 30 to 50 patients with non-small-cell lung cancer that had been surgically resected, each with specimens from both a primary tumor and a brain metastasis, made up the cohort. Tumor specimens were archival formalin-fixed, paraffin-embedded tissues. Preparation of the library involved the immunoSEQ multiplex PCR assay. Sequencing of the T-cell receptor beta chain repertoire was carried out together with a 770-gene immune expression panel. TCRdb took this table from immuneACCESS and kept in-frame rearrangements with V and J called. Such tables lack part of the clones; where checked against another copy, unresolved V genes explain under half of the gap, and the rest is unexplained. The sample table contains 7,500 to 10,000 clones; only one count was recorded for about 85% of them. The ten largest clones add up to 3.5% to 5% of the sample. The CDR1 and CDR2 encoded by the germline V gene (reference sequence) are SEHNR and FQNEAQ. Taken from cysteine to phenylalanine, the CDR3 has 15 residues. Just CDR3 DNA is preserved here, 45 bases in frame from base 1. Trimming removed 1 base from V and 7 bases from J, leaving 14 bases between the germline ends.

Worth noting for this clone: The antigen this receptor binds is unknown. No base quality values were provided; no much bigger clone lies one nucleotide off.

Sequencing was performed on primary lung tumor tissue. Sample cell subset or site, as interpreted from the label and publication: primary lung tumor paired with brain metastasis. This receptor was taken from a donor older than 35 with non-small cell lung cancer. The V and J genes are TRBV7-9 and TRBJ1-5; TRBD1 is possibly the D segment (6 matching bases). The DNA sequence is as follows: TGTGCCAGCAGCTTAGGAGTGGGGGCTTGGCAGCCCCAGCATTTT. Translated, it gives CASSLGVGAWQPQHF.